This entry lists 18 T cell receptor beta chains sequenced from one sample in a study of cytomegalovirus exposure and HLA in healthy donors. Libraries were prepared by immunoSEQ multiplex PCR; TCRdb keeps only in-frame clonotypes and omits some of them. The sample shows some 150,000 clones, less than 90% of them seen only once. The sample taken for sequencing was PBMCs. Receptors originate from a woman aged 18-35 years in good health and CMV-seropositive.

The CDR3 loop is CASSYSREGPQHF. The CDR3 DNA reads as TGTGCCAGCAGTTACTCTCGGGAGGGGCCCCAGCATTTT. J is TRBJ1-5 and V is TRBV6-5; no definite D call. Germline V gene lookup returns CDR1 MNHEY and CDR2 SVGAGI. The germline V and J ends were trimmed by 0 bases and 9 bases, with 9 bases remaining between them. The CDR3 covers 13 residues.

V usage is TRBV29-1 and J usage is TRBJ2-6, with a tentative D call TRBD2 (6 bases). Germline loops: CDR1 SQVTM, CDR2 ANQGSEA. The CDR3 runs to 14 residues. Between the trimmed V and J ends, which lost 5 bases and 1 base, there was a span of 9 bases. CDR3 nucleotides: TGCAGCGTTTACGCGGGGTCTGGGGCCAACGTCCTGACTTTC. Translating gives CSVYAGSGANVLTF. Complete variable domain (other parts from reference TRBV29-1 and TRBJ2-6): SAVISQKPSRDICQRGTSLTIQCQVDSQVTMMFWYRQQPGQSLTLIATANQGSEATYESGFVIDKFPISRPNLTFSTLTVSNMSPEDSSIYLCSVYAGSGANVLTFGAGSRLTVL.

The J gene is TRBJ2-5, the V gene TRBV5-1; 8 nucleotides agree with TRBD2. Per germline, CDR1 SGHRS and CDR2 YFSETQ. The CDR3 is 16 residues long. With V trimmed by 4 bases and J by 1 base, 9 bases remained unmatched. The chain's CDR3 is CASSPSGREVQETQYF. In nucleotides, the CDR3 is TGCGCCAGCAGCCCCTCCGGGCGGGAGGTCCAAGAGACCCAGTACTTC. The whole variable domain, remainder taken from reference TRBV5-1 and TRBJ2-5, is KAGVTQTPRYLIKTRGQQVTLSCSPISGHRSVSWYQQTPGQGLQFLFEYFSETQRNKGNFPGRFSGRQFSNSRSEMNVSTLELGDSALYLCASSPSGREVQETQYFGPGTRLLVL.

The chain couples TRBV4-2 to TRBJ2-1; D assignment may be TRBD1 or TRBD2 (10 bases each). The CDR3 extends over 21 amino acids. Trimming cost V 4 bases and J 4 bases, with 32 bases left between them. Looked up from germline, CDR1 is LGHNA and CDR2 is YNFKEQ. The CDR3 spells CASSRGQGVLGLTSGYNEQFF. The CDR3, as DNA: TGTGCCAGCAGCCGCGGACAGGGGGTGTTAGGGCTGACTAGCGGGTACAATGAGCAGTTCTTC.

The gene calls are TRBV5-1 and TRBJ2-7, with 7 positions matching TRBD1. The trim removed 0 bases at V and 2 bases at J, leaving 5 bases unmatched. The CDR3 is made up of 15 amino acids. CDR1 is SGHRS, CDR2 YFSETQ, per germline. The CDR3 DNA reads TGCGCCAGCAGCTTGGGAGGGGGCGCACCCTACGAGCAGTACTTC. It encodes CASSLGGGAPYEQYF.

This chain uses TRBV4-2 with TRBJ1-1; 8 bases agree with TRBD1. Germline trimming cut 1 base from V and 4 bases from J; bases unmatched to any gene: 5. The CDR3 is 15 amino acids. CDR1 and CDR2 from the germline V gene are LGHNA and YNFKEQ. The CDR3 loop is CASSQAGTGSTEAFF. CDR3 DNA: TGTGCCAGCAGCCAAGCGGGGACAGGCTCCACTGAAGCTTTCTTT.

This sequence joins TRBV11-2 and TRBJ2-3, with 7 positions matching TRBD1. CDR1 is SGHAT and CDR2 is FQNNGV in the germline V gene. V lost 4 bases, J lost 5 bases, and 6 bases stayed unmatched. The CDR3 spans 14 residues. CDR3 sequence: CASSSPRQGDTQYF. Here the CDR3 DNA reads TGTGCCAGCAGCTCTCCGCGACAGGGAGATACGCAGTATTTT.

Here the CDR3 reads CAGGGRNTEAFF. The CDR3, as DNA: TGTGCCGGAGGGGGCAGGAACACTGAAGCTTTCTTT. This chain links TRBV30 with TRBJ1-1, with TRBD1 matching 7 bases. The germline V gene encodes CDR1 GTSNPN and CDR2 SVGIG (reference sequence). J lost 1 base, V lost 8 bases, and 4 bases had no gene match. The CDR3 runs 12 residues.

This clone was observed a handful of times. In DNA form, the CDR3 reads TGCAGTGCCGGAGAGACCCAGTACTTC. Translating gives CSAGETQYF. The rearrangement links TRBV20-1 to TRBJ2-5; D is undetermined. CDR3 length: 9 amino acids. Germline V gene sequence: CDR1 DFQATT, CDR2 SNEGSKA (reference sequence). V was pared by 6 bases and J by 4 bases, with 3 bases between.

The CDR3 sequence is CASSQVRLAVYGEQYF. In DNA, the CDR3 is TGCGCCAGCAGCCAAGTGAGACTAGCGGTATACGGGGAGCAGTACTTC. V usage is TRBV4-1 and J usage is TRBJ2-7; 9 bases match TRBD2. The V segment lost 1 base and the J segment 7 bases; nucleotides outside the gene matches: 11. The CDR3 contains 16 residues. CDR1 and CDR2 (germline): MGHRA, YSYEKL.

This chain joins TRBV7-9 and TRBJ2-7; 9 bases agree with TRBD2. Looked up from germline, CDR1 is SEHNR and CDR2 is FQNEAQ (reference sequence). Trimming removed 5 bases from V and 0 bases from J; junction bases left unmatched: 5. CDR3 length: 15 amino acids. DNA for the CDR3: TGTGCCAGCAGCGCTACTAGCGGGTTCTCCTACGAGCAGTACTTC. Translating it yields CASSATSGFSYEQYF.

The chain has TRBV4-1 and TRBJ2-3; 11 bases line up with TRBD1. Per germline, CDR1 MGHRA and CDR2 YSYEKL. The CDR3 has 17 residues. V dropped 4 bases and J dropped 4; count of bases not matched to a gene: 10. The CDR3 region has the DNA TGCGCCAGCAGCCGGGCTAGACCGGGACAGGGGGCAGATACGCAGTATTTT. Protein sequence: CASSRARPGQGADTQYF.

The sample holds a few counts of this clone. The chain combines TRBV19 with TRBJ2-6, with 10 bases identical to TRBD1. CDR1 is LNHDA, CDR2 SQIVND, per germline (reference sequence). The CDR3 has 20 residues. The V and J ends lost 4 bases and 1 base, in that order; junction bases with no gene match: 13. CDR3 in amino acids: CASSSPIGGQGKSGANVLTF. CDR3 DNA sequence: TGTGCCAGTAGTAGCCCCATCGGGGGACAGGGGAAATCTGGGGCCAACGTCCTGACTTTC.

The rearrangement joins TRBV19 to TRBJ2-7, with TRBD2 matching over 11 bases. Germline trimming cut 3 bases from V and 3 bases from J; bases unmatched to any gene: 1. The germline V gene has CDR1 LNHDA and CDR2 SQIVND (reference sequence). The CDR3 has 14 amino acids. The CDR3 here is CASSITSGSYEQYF. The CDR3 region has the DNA TGTGCCAGTAGTATCACTAGCGGGAGCTACGAGCAGTACTTC.

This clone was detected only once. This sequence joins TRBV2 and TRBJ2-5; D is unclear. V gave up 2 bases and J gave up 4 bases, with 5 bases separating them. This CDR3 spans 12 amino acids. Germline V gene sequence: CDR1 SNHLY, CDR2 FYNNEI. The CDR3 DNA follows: TGTGCCAGCAGTGAAAGCATAGAGACCCAGTACTTC. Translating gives CASSESIETQYF.

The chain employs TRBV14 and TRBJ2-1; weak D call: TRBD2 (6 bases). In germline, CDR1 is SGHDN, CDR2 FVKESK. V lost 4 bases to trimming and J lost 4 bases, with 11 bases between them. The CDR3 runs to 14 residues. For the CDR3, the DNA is TGTGCCAGCAGCCGCCGGGACTTATACAATGAGCAGTTCTTC. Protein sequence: CASSRRDLYNEQFF.

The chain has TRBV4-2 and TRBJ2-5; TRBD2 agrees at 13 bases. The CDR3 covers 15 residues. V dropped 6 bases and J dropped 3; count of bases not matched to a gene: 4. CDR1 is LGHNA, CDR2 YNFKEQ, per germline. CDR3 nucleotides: TGTGCCAGCAGACTAGCGGGAGGGTCCGAAGAGACCCAGTACTTC. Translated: CASRLAGGSEETQYF.

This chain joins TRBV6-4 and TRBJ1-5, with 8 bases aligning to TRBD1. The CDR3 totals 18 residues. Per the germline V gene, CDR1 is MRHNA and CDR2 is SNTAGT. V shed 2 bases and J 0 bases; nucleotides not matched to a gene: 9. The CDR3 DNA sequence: TGTGCCAGCAGTGACCCCGGACAGGGCGACTCTAGCAATCAGCCCCAGCATTTT. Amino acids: CASSDPGQGDSSNQPQHF.